This record covers a single TCR beta chain. Its antigen remains unidentified. This cohort consisted of healthy bone marrow donors. The sample comes from a study of cytomegalovirus exposure and HLA in healthy donors. Overall study results and limits: Excluded: some indistinguishable V segments such as TRBV6-2 and TRBV6-3.

This PCR relied on a set of 60 Vbeta primers and 13 Jbeta primers. Method: immunoSEQ multiplex PCR; TCRdb's copy keeps in-frame clones and lacks some. The table lists about 160,000 clones, 87% of them singletons. Germline V gene data show CDR1 as MGHRA and CDR2 as YSYEKL. The CDR3 length is 16 residues. The junction had 6 bases not matched to a gene; V was cut back by 1 base and J by 2 bases. The sample taken for sequencing was PBMCs. This sequence joins TRBV4-1 and TRBJ2-5; 8 bases map to TRBD1. The receptor comes from a woman aged 25-40 years in good health and CMV-seronegative. The CDR3 nucleotides read TGCGCCAGCAGCCAAGTCTTTACAGGGGGACAAGAGACCCAGTACTTC. Amino acid sequence: CASSQVFTGGQETQYF.